What follows is one T cell receptor beta chain and its context. Its specificity is unknown. This sample was included in a study of shared clonotypes between healthy human individuals. Sequencing used immunoSEQ multiplex PCR; TCRdb keeps in-frame clones, though not all of them. The sample carries about 490,000 clones, about three quarters recorded once. V lost 4 bases and J lost 5; bases outside the gene matches: 4. This CDR3 spans 13 amino acids. CDR1 is LGHNA and CDR2 is YNFKEQ in the germline V gene. The study, taken as a whole, reports: Only blood samples were collected, and tissue repertoires likely differ.

The sequencing sample was made of PBMCs. This chain links TRBV4-2 with TRBJ2-5, with TRBD1 matching 7 bases. The sequence was obtained from a woman in her 40s in good health. Some clones in this sample may be carry-over from other donors' samples. The CDR3 sequence: CASSPGGRETQYF. In nucleotides, the CDR3 is TGTGCCAGCAGCCCAGGGGGTAGGGAGACCCAGTACTTC.